This T cell receptor beta chain was sequenced in a study of OX40 agonist ivuxolimab in advanced cancers. On this clone itself: Its specificity is not known.

The table came from immunoSEQ multiplex PCR; TCRdb's copy has only in-frame clones and leaves some out. Here the sample spans 53,000 or so clones, around 87% being singletons. Study observations and caveats: Blood T cells, both CD4+ and CD8+, expanded clonally by week 6 at 0.1 to 3.0 mg/kg.

This TCR came from an adult with an advanced solid tumor such as melanoma, head and neck, liver or kidney cancer. The material sequenced was CD4+ or CD8+ T cells sorted from blood, taken in a trial of the OX40 agonist ivuxolimab.

The CDR3: CASSRDRGPDTIYF. CDR3 nucleotide sequence: TGTGCCAGCAGTCGGGACAGGGGGCCAGACACCATATATTTT. This chain links TRBV6-5 with TRBJ1-3, with 12 bases lining up with TRBD1. The CDR3 covers 14 residues. Germline values: CDR1 MNHEY, CDR2 SVGAGI. J gave up 8 bases and V 5 bases, and 4 bases lay outside the gene matches.